This T cell receptor (beta chain) was documented in a study of CD8+CD57+ T cells in acquired aplastic anemia. Background on the study: The sorted CD4+ and CD8+ cells yielded an average approximately 3.2 ug of DNA.

The V and J ends lost 3 bases and 7 bases respectively, with 13 bases between them. This CDR3 region has 14 residues. Germline CDR1 reads KGHSH; CDR2 reads LQKENI. Before being chosen for sequencing, patients had shown CD8+CD57+ cell expansion by flow cytometry. Genomic DNA templated the TCR beta VDJ and CDR3 profiling. TCRdb re-analysed the reads in MiXCR, keeping a single row per CDR3 protein. The sample has under 500,000 distinct CDR3 sequences, approximately 33% seen once. Material: sorted CD4+, CD8+, or CD8+CD57+ T cells (not recorded which) from PBMCs. The gene calls are TRBV18 and TRBJ2-1; the D gene is possibly TRBD2 (5 bases). The source of this sequence is a human donor with aplastic anemia. This chain's CDR3 is CASSPRERINEQFF. The DNA of the CDR3 is TGTGCCAGCTCACCCCGGGAACGGATTAATGAGCAGTTCTTC.